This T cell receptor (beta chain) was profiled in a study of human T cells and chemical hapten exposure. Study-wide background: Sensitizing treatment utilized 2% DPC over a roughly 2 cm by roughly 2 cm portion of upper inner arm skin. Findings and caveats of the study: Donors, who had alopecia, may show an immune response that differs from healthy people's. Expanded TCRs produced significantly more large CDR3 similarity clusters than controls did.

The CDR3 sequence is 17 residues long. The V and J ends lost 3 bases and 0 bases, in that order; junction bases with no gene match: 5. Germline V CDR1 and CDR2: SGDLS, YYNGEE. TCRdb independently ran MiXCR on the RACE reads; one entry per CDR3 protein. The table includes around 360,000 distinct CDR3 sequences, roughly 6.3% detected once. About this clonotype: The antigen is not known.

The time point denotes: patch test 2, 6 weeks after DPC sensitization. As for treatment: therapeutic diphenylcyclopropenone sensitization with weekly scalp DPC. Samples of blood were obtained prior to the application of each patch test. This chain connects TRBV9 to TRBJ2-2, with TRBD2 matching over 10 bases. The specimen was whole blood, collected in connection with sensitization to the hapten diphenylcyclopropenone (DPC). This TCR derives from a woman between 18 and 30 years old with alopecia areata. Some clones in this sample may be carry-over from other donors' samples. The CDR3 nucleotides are TGTGCCAGCAGCGCCTCTAGCGGGGGCGCGAACACCGGGGAGCTGTTTTTT. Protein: CASSASSGGANTGELFF.